Reported below is one TCR beta chain. The sample originates from a study of blood T cell repertoires in COVID-19. On the study more broadly: The study drew acute and convalescent COVID-19 samples from the United States, Italy and Spain. Sources were T cells, B-cell-depleted T cells, or PBMCs; the material itself was cDNA or gDNA.

Germline V gene sequence: CDR1 MNHEY, CDR2 SVGAGI. The ends were cut back, 2 bases at V and 0 bases at J, with 13 bases in the middle. The CDR3 consists of 16 residues. Authors' analysis steps: Nucleated cell counts were estimated from reference gene primer amplification. Assay used: immunoSEQ multiplex PCR; TCRdb lists only in-frame clones, some missing. V, J and clone size reflect that table, while D and trimming were determined from the DNA. The sample gives around 270,000 clones, about 89% of which show up once; approximately 4.2% is in the top ten. The TCR sequence derives from a man aged 35-49 years with acute or convalescent COVID-19. The sequencing sample was made of peripheral blood. The chain carries TRBV6-5 and TRBJ1-1, with D possibly matching TRBD1 (5 bases). This CDR3 reads CASSYGGTLMNTEAFF. CDR3 coding DNA: TGTGCCAGCAGTTACGGGGGGACGCTCATGAACACTGAAGCTTTCTTT.